This T cell receptor beta chain was identified in a study of T cell clonality in common variable immunodeficiency. Both groups were predominantly of Caucasian heritage. Each donor provided about 4.5 to 9 ml of heparinized whole blood. The V end lost 0 bases, the J end lost 1 base, and 6 bases lay between the germline ends. The CDR3 runs to 14 residues. Looked up from germline, CDR1 is GTSNPN and CDR2 is SVGIG (reference sequence). With regard to this clone: Its antigen remains unidentified. Read data end 3 residues before the CDR3 end; the end is taken from the germline J gene.

Assay used: immunoSEQ multiplex PCR; TCRdb lists only in-frame clones, some missing. Singletons are absent from the sample, which has approximately 28,000 clones. Points from the study as a whole: Common variable immunodeficiency TCR beta sequences reportedly had fewer deletions and N-nucleotide insertions. TCRbeta clonality was increased in CVID versus healthy controls.

The chain links TRBV30 to TRBJ2-2; D remains unclear. This receptor was identified in a human donor with common variable immunodeficiency. Material: peripheral blood mononuclear cells. The covered CDR3 bases are TGTGCCTGGAGTGTACTAATGAACACCGGGGAG. Protein: CAWSVLMNTGE. The entire CDR3 protein is CAWSVLMNTGELFF.